The rows below give T cell receptor beta chains drawn from one sample of a study of blood T cells in healthy people across ages. Each CDR3 protein gets one entry after TCRdb re-called the 5' RACE reads with MiXCR. The sample contains 2 million or so distinct CDR3 sequences, about 50% of which appear only once. Sequencing was performed on blood. The receptors stem from a woman in her thirties or forties in good health. CDR3s include the opening cysteine and the closing phenylalanine or tryptophan. A D gene is named only where the DNA matches it firmly. A clone size is listed for some rows: how often the clone was seen (once, few, many), or a class if it is expanded.

TGTGCCAGCCAGGGGTACGGGGGACCTCGTCAGCCCCAGCATTTT,CASQGYGGPRQPQHF,-,15,-,TRBV6-1,TRBJ1-5
TGTGCCAGCAGCCCCGGGGACAGGGGGCCCGAGAAACTGTTTTTT,CASSPGDRGPEKLFF,few,15,TRBD1,TRBV11-1,TRBJ1-4
TGCAGTGCTAGAGTGGTCCCGGGGGTCCACAATGAGCAGTTCTTC,CSARVVPGVHNEQFF,-,15,-,TRBV20-1,TRBJ2-1
TGTGCCAGCAGTTCGGACAGTACTTCCCAAGAGACCCAGTACTTC,CASSSDSTSQETQYF,-,15,-,TRBV27,TRBJ2-5
TGTGCCATCAGTGAGGGGGAGGTTTTCTATGGCTACACCTTC,CAISEGEVFYGYTF,-,14,-,TRBV10-3,TRBJ1-2
TGTGCCAGCAGTCCGTCTTGGTTGGAGACCCAGTACTTC,CASSPSWLETQYF,few,13,-,TRBV25-1,TRBJ2-5
TGTGCCAGCATTTATAGGACAGACGGTCGGGGCTATGGCTACACCTTC,CASIYRTDGRGYGYTF,once,16,-,TRBV2,TRBJ1-2
TGTGCCAGCAGCCAAGGGGACAGGGTGGACAATGAGCAGTTCTTC,CASSQGDRVDNEQFF,-,15,TRBD1,TRBV3-1,TRBJ2-1
TGTGCCAGCCTTAACAGACAAAGGGGGCTTGGTTACAATGAGCAGTTCTTC,CASLNRQRGLGYNEQFF,once,17,TRBD1,TRBV28,TRBJ2-1
TGTGCCAGCAGTTTTTTTGGCGGGGGGATACCCATAGATACGCAGTATTTT,CASSFFGGGIPIDTQYF,-,17,TRBD2,TRBV12-3/TRBV12-4,TRBJ2-3
TGTGCCAGCAGCCCCAGACCGGGTGGAAACACCGGGGAGCTGTTTTTT,CASSPRPGGNTGELFF,few,16,-,TRBV7-6,TRBJ2-2
TGTGCCAGCAGCCAATGGGACAGGGGGAGCTATGGCTACACCTTC,CASSQWDRGSYGYTF,-,15,TRBD1,TRBV3-1,TRBJ1-2
TGCAGTGCCTCTCTGGGGCTCAATGAGCAGTTCTTC,CSASLGLNEQFF,few,12,-,TRBV20-1,TRBJ2-1
TGCAGTGCCAGAAATAGCGGGGGGGCCAGTGAGCAGTTCTTC,CSARNSGGASEQFF,-,14,TRBD2,TRBV20-1,TRBJ2-1
TGCAGTGCTAGTTCAGGGACAGGGGGTTACTCTGGGGCCAACGTCCTGACTTTC,CSASSGTGGYSGANVLTF,few,18,TRBD1,TRBV20-1,TRBJ2-6
TGTGCCACCAGTGATCTCGGGACTAGCGCCGCCGCCCAGTACTTC,CATSDLGTSAAAQYF,-,15,TRBD2,TRBV24-1,TRBJ2-5
TGCGCCAGCAGCTTGGAGGATTACTACAATGAGCAGTTCTTC,CASSLEDYYNEQFF,few,14,-,TRBV5-1,TRBJ2-1
TGTGCCAGCAGCTTAGAACAGGGCTTCTCCTACGAGCAGTACTTC,CASSLEQGFSYEQYF,-,15,-,TRBV11-2,TRBJ2-7
TGTGCCAGTAGAGCTACAGGGATCGCCAAAAATGAGCAGTTCTTC,CASRATGIAKNEQFF,-,15,-,TRBV6-6,TRBJ2-1
TGTGCCAGCAGCCCATCAAGGGCAGATACGCAGTATTTT,CASSPSRADTQYF,few,13,-,TRBV5-6,TRBJ2-3
TGCAGTGCTAGATCAGGGCTAGGGGTGGGAGGCTACACCTTC,CSARSGLGVGGYTF,-,14,-,TRBV20-1,TRBJ1-2
TGTGCCAGCAGTGGACAGATGAACACTGAAGCTTTCTTT,CASSGQMNTEAFF,few,13,-,TRBV12-3/TRBV12-4,TRBJ1-1
TGTGCCACCAGTGACCCGGGACTAGCGGGTGACTATAGCACAGATACGCAGTATTTT,CATSDPGLAGDYSTDTQYF,-,19,TRBD2,TRBV24-1,TRBJ2-3
TGCGCCAGCAGACTAGCGGGGGGCCGAACGGGTGAGCAGTTCTTC,CASRLAGGRTGEQFF,-,15,TRBD2,TRBV5-1,TRBJ2-1
TGTGCCAGCAGTCCTGAGGGGTTCCTCAGCGGCTACACCTTC,CASSPEGFLSGYTF,-,14,-,TRBV7-9,TRBJ1-2
TGTGCCAGCCGGATTAGCGGGGGGTACGATGAGCAGTTCTTC,CASRISGGYDEQFF,-,14,TRBD2,TRBV27,TRBJ2-1
TGTGCCAGCAGCCCACTAGCGGGGGGCTCGATAGCCTACGAGCAGTACTTC,CASSPLAGGSIAYEQYF,once,17,TRBD2,TRBV6-2/TRBV6-3,TRBJ2-7
TGTGCCAGCAGCCGTAGGGGGGTCAAAAACATTCAGTACTTC,CASSRRGVKNIQYF,-,14,-,TRBV3-1,TRBJ2-4
TGTGCCAGCCGCTCTAGAGGGACAGGGGATTACGGCTACACCTTC,CASRSRGTGDYGYTF,-,15,TRBD1,TRBV6-5,TRBJ1-2
TGTGCCAGCATCGGGGGGACCACAGATACGCAGTATTTT,CASIGGTTDTQYF,few,13,TRBD2,TRBV7-9,TRBJ2-3
TGTGCCAGCAGCCTGAGAGGGGTAGAGACCCAGTACTTC,CASSLRGVETQYF,many,13,-,TRBV12-3/TRBV12-4,TRBJ2-5
TGCGCCAGCAGCCTATGGGACAGGGGTGTCGAGCAGTACTTC,CASSLWDRGVEQYF,few,14,TRBD1,TRBV5-1,TRBJ2-7
TGCAGCGTCCAGGACAGACTGAGCACAGATACGCAGTATTTT,CSVQDRLSTDTQYF,few,14,-,TRBV29-1,TRBJ2-3
TGTGCCAGCAGTTCACAAACAGGGTGGGGGTCAGAGACCCAGTACTTC,CASSSQTGWGSETQYF,-,16,-,TRBV7-9,TRBJ2-5
TGTGCCAGCTCACCAACACTGGCCGAAGAGACCCAGTACTTC,CASSPTLAEETQYF,-,14,-,TRBV18,TRBJ2-5
TGTGCCAGCAGCTCAATCCCCTACAATGAGCAGTTCTTC,CASSSIPYNEQFF,few,13,-,TRBV7-6,TRBJ2-1